Presented here are 11 T cell receptor beta chains from one specimen sequenced in a study of cytomegalovirus exposure and HLA in healthy donors. This table comes from immunoSEQ multiplex PCR, and its TCRdb copy is limited to in-frame clones, with some not included. This sample has 250,000 to 350,000 clones, with roughly 90% found just once. Sample: PBMCs. The receptors come from a woman between 18 and 29 years old in good health and CMV-seronegative.

This clone was observed once. The CDR3 bases are TGTGCCAGCAGCGCGGGTCCGGCGGGAGGGCGAGAAGAGCAGTTCTTC. Translation gives CASSAGPAGGREEQFF. This chain uses TRBV9 with TRBJ2-1; 9 positions agree with TRBD2. This CDR3 region has 16 residues. Germline V lookup: CDR1 SGDLS, CDR2 YYNGEE. V lost 3 bases, J lost 10 bases, and 14 bases stayed unmatched.

This clone was seen just once. The CDR3 bases are TGCGCCAGCAGCTTGCCTAGCGGGAGGGTGGTCACCGGGGAGCTGTTTTTT. Its protein product is CASSLPSGRVVTGELFF. J is TRBJ2-2 and V is TRBV5-1, with 12 bases identical to TRBD2. J was trimmed by 4 bases and V by 1 base; bases with no gene match: 5. Germline V CDR1 and CDR2: SGHRS, YFSETQ. CDR3 length: 17 amino acids. Based on the CDR3 plus reference TRBV5-1 and TRBJ2-2, the full variable domain is KAGVTQTPRYLIKTRGQQVTLSCSPISGHRSVSWYQQTPGQGLQFLFEYFSETQRNKGNFPGRFSGRQFSNSRSEMNVSTLELGDSALYLCASSLPSGRVVTGELFFGEGSRLTVL.

This rearrangement joins TRBV7-3 to TRBJ2-1; D unclear. V lost 4 bases, J lost 8 bases, and 15 bases lay in between. CDR3 length: 14 residues. Germline V gives CDR1 SGHTA, CDR2 FQGTGA. As DNA, the CDR3 is TGTGCCAGCAGCTCGTCCGCAGCTCGGGATGAGCAGTTCTTC. It is translated as CASSSSAARDEQFF.

This clone was counted between two and nine times. V gene TRBV5-8 combines with J gene TRBJ1-5; D possibly corresponds to TRBD1 (6 bases). The germline gives CDR1 SGHTS, CDR2 YDEGEE. The CDR3 covers 14 residues. Trimming left V 3 bases short and J 0 bases short, with 7 bases between. CDR3 residues: CASSSGHSNQPQHF. CDR3 nucleotide sequence: TGTGCCAGCAGCTCGGGACATAGCAATCAGCCCCAGCATTTT.

This clone was seen just once. J is TRBJ1-1 and V is TRBV5-1; the match to TRBD1 covers 7 bases. CDR1 and CDR2 from the germline V gene are SGHRS and YFSETQ. This CDR3 contains 16 residues. V gave up 4 bases and J gave up 1 base; unmatched junction bases: 10. In nucleotides, the CDR3 is TGCGCCAGCAGCCCCCTAGGGCGGACAGGGAACACTGAAGCTTTCTTT. Encoded protein: CASSPLGRTGNTEAFF.

This clone appeared once. The rearrangement joins TRBV10-3 to TRBJ2-7; the match to TRBD1 covers 7 bases. The CDR3 totals 15 residues. The ends lost 4 bases at V and 4 bases at J; junction bases unmatched: 10. Germline V gene data show CDR1 as ENHRY and CDR2 as SYGVKD. CDR3 nucleotide sequence: TGTGCCATCAGTGCCGGACAGGACAGGCGATACGAGCAGTACTTC. Amino acid sequence: CAISAGQDRRYEQYF.

The chain is built from TRBV12-5 and TRBJ2-2; D is perhaps TRBD1 (6 bases). The CDR3 contains 17 residues. Germline CDR1 and CDR2: LGHNT and FRNRAP. V gave up 3 bases and J gave up 2 bases, with 16 bases separating them. The CDR3 DNA reads as TGTGCTAGTGGTTTATCCAGGGGCAGGGAAAACACCGGGGAGCTGTTTTTT. This codes for CASGLSRGRENTGELFF.

This clone was seen ten or more times. This chain uses TRBV7-8 with TRBJ2-2; D gene ambiguous. In germline, CDR1 is SGHVS, CDR2 FQNEAQ. The CDR3 totals 14 residues. V was shortened by 2 bases and J by 6 bases, with 10 bases between the two germline ends. As DNA, the CDR3 is TGTGCCAGCAGCTTAACTCCCCAGGCCGGGGAGCTGTTTTTT. Amino acid sequence: CASSLTPQAGELFF.

The chain has TRBV10-1 and TRBJ1-1; D possibly corresponds to TRBD1 (6 bases). Germline CDR1 and CDR2: WNHNN and SYGVQD (reference sequence). Between the trimmed V and J ends, which lost 4 bases and 4 bases, there was a span of 10 bases. This CDR3 region has 13 residues. Written as DNA, the CDR3 is TGCGCCAGCAGTGGGACAGAGGGCACTGAAGCTTTCTTT. Amino acids: CASSGTEGTEAFF.

The V and J genes are TRBV7-7 and TRBJ2-7; 9 bases align to TRBD2. This CDR3 contains 15 residues. J lost 4 bases, V lost 2 bases, and 6 bases had no gene match. The germline V gene has CDR1 SSHAT and CDR2 FNYEAQ (reference sequence). In nucleotides, the CDR3 is TGTGCCAGCAGCTTATCGGCGGGAGGGGAGTACGAGCAGTACTTC. Protein product: CASSLSAGGEYEQYF.

The chain links TRBV4-1 to TRBJ2-5; D gene ambiguous. V dropped 1 base and J dropped 5 bases, with 14 bases sitting between them. CDR3 length: 15 residues. Germline lookup yields CDR1 MGHRA and CDR2 YSYEKL. The CDR3 region has the DNA TGCGCCAGCAGCCAAGTCCCCTTCCTGGGCGAGACCCAGTACTTC. As protein: CASSQVPFLGETQYF.